A selection of T cell receptor beta chains follows, all from one sample in a study of shared clonotypes between healthy human individuals. Sequencing was performed with immunoSEQ multiplex PCR; in TCRdb, only in-frame clones are kept and a portion is missing. Found here are roughly 2.1 million clones, just over 90% of them singletons; the top ten hold more than 1.5%. Sequenced input: naive CD8+ T cells from PBMCs. These receptors were collected from a man between 18 and 29 years old in good health. Some clones in this sample may be carry-over from other donors' samples. The CDR3 runs from the conserved cysteine through the conserved F or W.

V	J	CDR3
TRBV6-5	TRBJ2-7	CASSYHRLNYEQYF
TRBV28	TRBJ2-1	CASSLHSGGSSYNEQFF
TRBV13	TRBJ2-7	CASSLMGLVSDEQYF
TRBV14	TRBJ1-1	CASSPRGGPATEAFF
TRBV13	TRBJ2-7	CASSGGGHEQYF
TRBV7-9	TRBJ2-1	CASSYEGGTYNEQFF
TRBV7-8	TRBJ2-7	CASSLGQRSYEQYF
TRBV19	TRBJ2-7	CASSKLGSYEQYF
TRBV27	TRBJ2-1	CASSLIDLAGAGRGEQFF
TRBV25-1	TRBJ1-1	CASAGHTEAFF
TRBV11-3	TRBJ2-2	CASSPLANTGELFF
TRBV9	TRBJ2-7	CASSVGSGSYEQYF
TRBV28	TRBJ1-1	CASSLTDSGTEAFF
TRBV7-9	TRBJ2-3	CASSYPKETDTQYF
TRBV27	TRBJ1-5	CASSLLGSNQPQHF
TRBV27	TRBJ2-7	CASRIHGGSYEQYF
TRBV7-9	TRBJ2-1	CASSTPGTSGSNEQFF
TRBV6-1	TRBJ2-2	CASSELFRGTGPNTGELFF
TRBV4-1	TRBJ1-2	CASSQASGTLANYGYTF
TRBV28	TRBJ2-1	CASSLSRGQEQFF
TRBV27	TRBJ2-7	CASSPFGTSNEQYF
TRBV25-1	TRBJ1-1	CASSETTANTEAFF
TRBV4-3	TRBJ2-1	CASSQRIREGEEQFF
TRBV7-9	TRBJ2-7	CASSDRDTLNYEQYF
TRBV6-6	TRBJ2-1	CASSYLAGRTWDEQFF
TRBV5-6	TRBJ1-2	CASSPGSSNYGYTF
TRBV15	TRBJ2-7	CATWGGTSYEQYF
TRBV2	TRBJ1-2	CASSASRGVGYTF
TRBV14	TRBJ2-1	CASSHTGYNEQFF
TRBV5-4	TRBJ2-5	CASSSDRGQETQYF
TRBV9	TRBJ2-1	CASSASGGTYNEQFF
TRBV6-5	TRBJ2-1	CASSSPSGRNHEQFF
TRBV4-1	TRBJ2-1	CASSPGQSSLEQFF
TRBV30	TRBJ2-1	CAWSFTRGDEQFF
TRBV9	TRBJ1-4	CASSVSTGEKLFF
TRBV25-1	TRBJ2-7	CASTGTGGYEQYF
TRBV6-5	TRBJ1-2	CASSLSGTYGYTF
TRBV7-9	TRBJ2-1	CASSLAFGGPSYNEQFF
TRBV13	TRBJ2-3	CASSSGPDPADTQYF
TRBV25-1	TRBJ1-5	CASSEHGWEGNQPQHF